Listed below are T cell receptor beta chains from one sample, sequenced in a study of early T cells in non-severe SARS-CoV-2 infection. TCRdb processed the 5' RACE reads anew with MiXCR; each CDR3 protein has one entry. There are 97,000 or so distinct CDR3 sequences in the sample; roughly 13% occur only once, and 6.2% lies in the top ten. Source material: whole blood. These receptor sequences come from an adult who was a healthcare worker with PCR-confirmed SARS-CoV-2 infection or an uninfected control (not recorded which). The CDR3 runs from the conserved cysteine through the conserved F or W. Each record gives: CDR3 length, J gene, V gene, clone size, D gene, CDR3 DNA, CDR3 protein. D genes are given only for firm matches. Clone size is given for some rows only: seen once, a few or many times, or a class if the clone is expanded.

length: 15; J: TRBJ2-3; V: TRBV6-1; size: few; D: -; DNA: TGTGCCAGCAGTGAAGTCTGGACGAACACAGATACGCAGTATTTT; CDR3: CASSEVWTNTDTQYF
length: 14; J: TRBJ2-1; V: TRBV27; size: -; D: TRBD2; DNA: TGTGCCAGCAGACGCGGGACTAGCGGGCCTGAGCAGTTCTTC; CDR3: CASRRGTSGPEQFF
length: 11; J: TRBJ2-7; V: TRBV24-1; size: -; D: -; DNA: TGTGCCACCAGTGAAGGCTACGAGCAGTACTTC; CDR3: CATSEGYEQYF
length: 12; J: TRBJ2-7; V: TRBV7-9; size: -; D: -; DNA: TGTGCCAGCAGCCAGAGGGGCCGCGAGCAGTACTTC; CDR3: CASSQRGREQYF
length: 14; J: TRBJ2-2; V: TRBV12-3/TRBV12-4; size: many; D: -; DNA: TGTGCCAGCAGTCAGACCGGGTATCCTGTCGAGCTGTTTTTT; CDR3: CASSQTGYPVELFF
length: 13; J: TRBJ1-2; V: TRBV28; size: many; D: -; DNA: TGTGCCAGCAGTTTAGAACAGCCCCGTGGCTACACCTTC; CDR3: CASSLEQPRGYTF
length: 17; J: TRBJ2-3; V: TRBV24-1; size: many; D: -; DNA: TGTGCCACCAGTGATTCTCTCCCTTCTGAAAGCACAGATACGCAGTATTTT; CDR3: CATSDSLPSESTDTQYF
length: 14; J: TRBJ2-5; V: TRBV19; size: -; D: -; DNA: TGTGCCAGTAGTAAGGGGACGGTTCGAGAGACCCAGTACTTC; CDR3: CASSKGTVRETQYF
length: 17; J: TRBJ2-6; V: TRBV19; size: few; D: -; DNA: TGTGCCAGTAGTTCACTCGACAGAGCCTCTGGGGCCAACGTCCTGACTTTC; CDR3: CASSSLDRASGANVLTF
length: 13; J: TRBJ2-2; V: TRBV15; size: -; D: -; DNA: TGTGCCACCAGCATATCAGGGACCGGGGAGCTGTTTTTT; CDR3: CATSISGTGELFF
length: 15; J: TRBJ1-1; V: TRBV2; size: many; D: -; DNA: TGTGCCAGCAGTGTCACGACGGTGAGGGACACTGAAGCTTTCTTT; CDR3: CASSVTTVRDTEAFF
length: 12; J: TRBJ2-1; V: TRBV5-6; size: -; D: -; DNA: TGTGCCAGCAGCCCGGACGCCAATGAGCAGTTCTTC; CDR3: CASSPDANEQFF
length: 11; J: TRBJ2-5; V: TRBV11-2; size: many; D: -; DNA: TGTGCCAGCAGCTATCACGAGACCCAGTACTTC; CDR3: CASSYHETQYF
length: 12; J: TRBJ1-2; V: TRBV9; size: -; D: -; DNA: TGTGCCAGCAGCTCCCGACAGCAAGGCTACACCTTC; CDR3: CASSSRQQGYTF
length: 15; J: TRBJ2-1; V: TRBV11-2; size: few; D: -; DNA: TGTGCCAGCAGCTTGCGTGGCCCGCCGGGGGATGAGCAGTTCTTC; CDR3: CASSLRGPPGDEQFF
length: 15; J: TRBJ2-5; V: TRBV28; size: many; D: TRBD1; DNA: TGTGCCAGCAGTCGGACAGGGGATAGAGGCGAGACCCAGTACTTC; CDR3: CASSRTGDRGETQYF
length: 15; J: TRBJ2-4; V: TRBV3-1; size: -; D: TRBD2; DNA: TGTGCCAGCACCAAAGGATTGGCGGGAGTAAACATTCAGTACTTC; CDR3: CASTKGLAGVNIQYF
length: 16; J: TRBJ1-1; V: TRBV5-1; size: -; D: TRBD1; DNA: TGCGCCAGCAGCTTGGAACCACAGGGGCCGGGCACTGAAGCTTTCTTT; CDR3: CASSLEPQGPGTEAFF
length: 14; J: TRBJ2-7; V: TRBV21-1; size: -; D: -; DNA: TGTGCCAGCAGGGCTAGACCAGGTTACTACGAGCAGTACTTC; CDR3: CASRARPGYYEQYF
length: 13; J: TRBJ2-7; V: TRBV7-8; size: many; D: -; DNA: TGTGCCAGCACCCAAGTCCCGGAATACGAGCAGTACTTC; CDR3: CASTQVPEYEQYF
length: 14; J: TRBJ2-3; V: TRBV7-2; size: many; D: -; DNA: TGTGCCAGCAGCCGTCTAGGGGTTGTAGATACGCAGTATTTT; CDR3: CASSRLGVVDTQYF
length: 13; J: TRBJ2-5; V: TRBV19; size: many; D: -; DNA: TGTGCCAGTCGAGGGGGGCTAGAAGAGACCCAGTACTTC; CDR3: CASRGGLEETQYF
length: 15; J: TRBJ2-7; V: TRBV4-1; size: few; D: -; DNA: TGCGCCAGCAGCCAATCCCCGTGGGGGACCTACGAGCAGTACTTC; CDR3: CASSQSPWGTYEQYF
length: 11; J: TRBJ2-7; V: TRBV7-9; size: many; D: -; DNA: TGTGCCAGCAGCACGGGACAACCGGAGTACTTC; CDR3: CASSTGQPEYF
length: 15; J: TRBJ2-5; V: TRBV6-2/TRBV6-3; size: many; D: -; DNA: TGTGCCAGCAGCCCCAGGGGAGGACTGAGAGAGACCCAGTACTTC; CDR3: CASSPRGGLRETQYF
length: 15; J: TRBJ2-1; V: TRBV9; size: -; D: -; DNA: TGTGCCAGCAGCGTAGCAGTACACGGAGACAATGAGCAGTTCTTC; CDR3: CASSVAVHGDNEQFF
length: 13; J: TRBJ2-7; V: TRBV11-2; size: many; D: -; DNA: TGTGCCAGCAGCTTAGTTTTGGCCTACGAGCAGTACTTC; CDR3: CASSLVLAYEQYF
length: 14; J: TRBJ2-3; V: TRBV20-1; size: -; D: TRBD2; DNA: TGCAGTGCTCCTATAGCGGGAGGGTCGGATACGCAGTATTTT; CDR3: CSAPIAGGSDTQYF
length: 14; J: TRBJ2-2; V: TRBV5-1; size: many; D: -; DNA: TGCGCCAGCAGCTTGGTACAGGGAGCCAGGGAGCTGTTTTTT; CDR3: CASSLVQGARELFF
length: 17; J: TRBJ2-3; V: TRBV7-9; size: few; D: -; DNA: TGTGCCAGCAGCTTCGTTTCGACCGGGACTAGCACAGATACGCAGTATTTT; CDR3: CASSFVSTGTSTDTQYF
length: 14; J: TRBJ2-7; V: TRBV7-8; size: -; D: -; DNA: TGTGCCAGCCCCGGGACTCGAGCCCTCTACGAGCAGTACTTC; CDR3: CASPGTRALYEQYF
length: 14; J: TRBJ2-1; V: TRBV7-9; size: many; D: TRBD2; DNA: TGTGCCAGCAGCTCGACCGGGACTAACAATGAGCAGTTCTTC; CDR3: CASSSTGTNNEQFF
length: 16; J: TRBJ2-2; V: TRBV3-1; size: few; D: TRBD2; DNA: TGTGCCAGCAGCCAAGCGGGACTAGCGAACACCGGGGAGCTGTTTTTT; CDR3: CASSQAGLANTGELFF
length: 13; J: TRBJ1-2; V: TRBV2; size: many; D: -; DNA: TGTGCCAGCAGTGGCTCCCGATTGGGCGGCTACACCTTC; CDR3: CASSGSRLGGYTF
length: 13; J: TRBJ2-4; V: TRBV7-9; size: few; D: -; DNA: TGTGCCAGCAGCTTCCAAGAGGTAGACATTCAGTACTTC; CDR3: CASSFQEVDIQYF
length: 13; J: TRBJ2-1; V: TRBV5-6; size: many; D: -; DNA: TGTGCCAGCAGCCGACTGGGCAGGGCGGGGCAGTTCTTC; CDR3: CASSRLGRAGQFF
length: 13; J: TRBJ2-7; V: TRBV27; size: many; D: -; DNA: TGTGCCAGCAGTCTCTTCGACTCCTACGAGCAGTACTTC; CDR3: CASSLFDSYEQYF
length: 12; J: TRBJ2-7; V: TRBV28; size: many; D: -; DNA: TGTGCCAGCACCGGATCGAACTACGAGCAGTACTTC; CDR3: CASTGSNYEQYF
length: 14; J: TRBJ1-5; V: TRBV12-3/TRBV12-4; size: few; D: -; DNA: TGTGCCAGCAGCACGGACAGCGGAGTCCAGCCCCAGCATTTT; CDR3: CASSTDSGVQPQHF
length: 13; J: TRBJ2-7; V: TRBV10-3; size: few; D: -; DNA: TGTGCCATCAGTGACCAGGGTCCCAACGAGCAGTACTTC; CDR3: CAISDQGPNEQYF
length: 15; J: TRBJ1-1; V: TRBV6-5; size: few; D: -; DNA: TGTGCCAGCGGAGGTACGGGAACGATGAACACTGAAGCTTTCTTT; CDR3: CASGGTGTMNTEAFF
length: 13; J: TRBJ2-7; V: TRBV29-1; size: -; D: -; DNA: TGCAGCTACCAATCGTTCGGGGGGCGGGAGCAGTACTTC; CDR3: CSYQSFGGREQYF
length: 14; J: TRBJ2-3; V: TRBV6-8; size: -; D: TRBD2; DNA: TGTGCCAGTAACCTAGCGGGAGTTGAAGATACGCAGTATTTT; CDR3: CASNLAGVEDTQYF
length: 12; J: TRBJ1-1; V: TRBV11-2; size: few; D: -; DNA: TGTGCCAGCAGCTTGAGGGACGGCACTGCTTTCTTT; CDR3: CASSLRDGTAFF
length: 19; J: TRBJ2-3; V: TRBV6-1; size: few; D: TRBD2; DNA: TGTGCCAGCGTGGGGGGGACTAGCTTTCGTTTGTGGGTCACAGATACGCAGTATTTT; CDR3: CASVGGTSFRLWVTDTQYF
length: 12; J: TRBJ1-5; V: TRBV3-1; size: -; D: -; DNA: TGTGCCAGCAGCCAAGATTCCCGGCCCCAGCATTTT; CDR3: CASSQDSRPQHF
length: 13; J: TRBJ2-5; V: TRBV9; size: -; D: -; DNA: TGTGCCAGCAGCGGGCCGGGTCGAGAGACCCAGTACTTC; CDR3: CASSGPGRETQYF
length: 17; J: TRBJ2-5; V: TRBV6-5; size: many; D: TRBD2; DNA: TGTGCCAGCAGTTACTCGTTCGGGAGGGGGTACCAAGAGACCCAGTACTTC; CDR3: CASSYSFGRGYQETQYF
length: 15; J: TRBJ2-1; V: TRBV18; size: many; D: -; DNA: TGTGCCAGCTCACCGCGGGCAGGGTTGGGCAATGAGCAGTTCTTC; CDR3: CASSPRAGLGNEQFF
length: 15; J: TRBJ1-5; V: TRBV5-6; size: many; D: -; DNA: TGTGCCAGCAGCTTGGCGTCGGGTGGTTGGCAGCCCCAGCATTTT; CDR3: CASSLASGGWQPQHF
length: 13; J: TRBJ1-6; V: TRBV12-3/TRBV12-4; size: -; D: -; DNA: TGTGCCAGCAGGGAGAGAGGAAATTCACCCCTCCACTTT; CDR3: CASRERGNSPLHF